This TCR beta chain came from a study of blood T cells in healthy people across ages. Study-level findings and limits: Older individuals had lower TCR beta diversity per million T cells (the decline was roughly linear). The authors considered diversity estimates from one million T cells to be underestimates. A strong correlation was found between TCR beta diversity and the percentage of naive T cells.

CDR1 and CDR2 (germline): MNHNY, SVGAGI (reference sequence). The junction had 9 bases not matched to a gene; V was cut back by 11 bases and J by 2 bases. The CDR3 consists of 13 residues. The authors ran a second PCR of about 6 to 11 cycles using a sample-barcoded 5' primer and a J-beta primer mix. From the 5' RACE reads, TCRdb called clonotypes with MiXCR, one entry per CDR3 protein. The sample lists 1.8 million or so distinct CDR3 sequences, about two fifths occurring once. This clonotype was picked up many times. The antigen remains undetermined. Peripheral blood samples of around 9.5 milliliters were drawn from each donor.

Sequencing was performed on blood. The receptor comes from a human donor in good health. The chain combines TRBV6-6 with TRBJ2-7; 7 bases align to TRBD1. The DNA for the CDR3 is TGTGCCTCGCGACAGGGAACTCCCTACGAGCAGTACTTC. Amino acids: CASRQGTPYEQYF.